This TCR beta chain was sequenced during a study of blood T cell repertoires in COVID-19. Across the study: Researchers got acute and convalescent COVID-19 samples from the United States, Italy and Spain. The analysed material was cDNA or gDNA that came from T cells, B-cell-depleted T cells, or PBMCs.

A Seattle source enrolled patients during active infection and followed them longitudinally. In the original processing: The assay estimated nucleated cells by amplifying reference gene primers. Clones were sequenced by immunoSEQ multiplex PCR, and TCRdb holds only the in-frame ones, with some missing. The D gene and trimming were derived from the DNA, and the V and J assignments and clone size from that table. The data hold hundreds of thousands of clones, with 85% to 90% observed a single time. V shed 5 bases, J shed 2 bases, and the junction held 3 bases outside the gene matches. The CDR3 is 14 amino acids. The V gene's germline CDR1 is SGHRS and CDR2 YFSETQ.

The sequence derives from a woman between 65 and 79 years old with COVID-19, enrolled during active disease. The sample was peripheral blood. J is TRBJ1-5 and V is TRBV5-1; 8 nucleotides align to TRBD1. For the CDR3, the DNA is TGCGCCAGCAGTTTGACAGGGGGCAATCAGCCCCAGCATTTT. Protein product: CASSLTGGNQPQHF.